The clone carrying this T cell receptor beta chain has a handful of counts. Its cognate antigen is unknown. The data belong to a study of PD-1 blockade in classical Hodgkin lymphoma. Study-level points and caveats: Newly diagnosed patients were reported to exhibit reduced baseline TCR diversity relative to healthy donors. Exclusion covered patients beginning nivolumab under 1 year post-ASCT.

The assay was immunoSEQ multiplex PCR, and TCRdb's table has in-frame clones only and misses some. The table has 90,000 or so clones, 80% to 95% seen once. Patients all relapsed after autologous stem cell transplantation, and there was variation in brentuximab vedotin exposure. The CDR3 loop spans 15 amino acids. The V end lost 6 bases, the J end lost 0 bases, and 12 bases lay between the germline ends. Germline CDR1 is SNHLY and CDR2 is FYNNEI. The chain links TRBV2 to TRBJ1-5; possibly TRBD1 for D (5 bases). The specimen comprised peripheral blood mononuclear cells (PBMCs), sampled before the second cycle of nivolumab. The clonotype was recovered from a human donor with classical Hodgkin lymphoma. The CDR3 DNA is TGTGCCAGCAGAGCCGACAGCTATAGCAATCAGCCCCAGCATTTT. Encoded protein: CASRADSYSNQPQHF.